This TCR delta chain stems from a study of Vδ1+ human thymocytes. Study outcomes and limitations: Thymic TRG and TRD repertoires appeared highly polyclonal.

This clone was seen once. Its antigen is not known. This clone may be a read error of a much larger clone one base away. Germline lookup yields CDR1 GEAIGNYY and CDR2 EKD. The CDR3 covers 15 residues. V lost 0 bases, J lost 0 bases, and 10 bases lay in between. Extracted RNA was reverse transcribed into cDNA. Pooled V-gene forward primers with one constant-region reverse primer generated the CDR3 amplicons by multiplex PCR. TCRdb made new clone calls on the multiplex PCR reads using CATT. This table holds 45,000 to 60,000 delta-chain clones, roughly 15% found once. Sequencing input: Vdelta1+ gamma-delta thymocytes from the thymus. Subset here: FACS-sorted CD3+ TCRalphabeta- TCRVdelta1+ TCRVdelta2- thymocytes. This chain joins TRDV2 and TRDJ1, with TRDD3 as a possible D gene (6 bases). The TCR sequence derives from a boy under two years old who had congenital heart surgery. CDR3 residues: CACDTLGTYTDKLIF. In nucleotides, the CDR3 is TGTGCCTGTGACACCCTGGGGACCTACACCGATAAACTCATCTTT.